This entry lists 5 T cell receptor beta chains sequenced from one sample in a study of cytomegalovirus exposure and HLA in healthy donors. Researchers ran the PCR with 60 Vbeta and 13 Jbeta primers. Assay: immunoSEQ multiplex PCR; the TCRdb copy retains only in-frame clones and omits some. Here the sample spans about 240,000 clones, roughly 85% being singletons. The sequencing sample was made of PBMCs. These receptors originate from a girl aged 2 to 9 in good health and CMV-seronegative.

This clone turned up a few times. This chain links TRBV12-1 with TRBJ2-1; the D call TRBD2 from the table was never checked on the DNA. TRBV12-1 is shown as a pseudogene. CDR3 length: 16 residues. CDR3 sequence reads: CASSFSGRAPYNEQFF. In nucleotides, the CDR3 is TGTGCCAGCAGCTTCAGCGGGAGGGCCCCCTACAATGAGCAGTTCTTC.

The DNA for the CDR3 is TGTGCCACCAGCAGCGGATATAGCGGGAGCAGCACAGATACGCAGTATTTT. It specifies CATSSGYSGSSTDTQYF. The V and J genes are TRBV15 and TRBJ2-3; 9 nucleotides match TRBD2. Unmatched junction bases numbered 7, after V lost 3 bases and J lost 0 bases. The CDR3 consists of 17 residues. Germline-derived CDR1 and CDR2 are LNHNV and YYDKDF (reference sequence).

The V and J genes are TRBV4-2 and TRBJ1-4; D is unresolved. Trimming removed 0 bases at V and 0 bases at J, with 5 bases between. This CDR3 has 15 residues. CDR1 LGHNA and CDR2 YNFKEQ come from the germline V gene. In DNA, the CDR3 is TGTGCCAGCAGCCAAGATCGCGCAACTAATGAAAAACTGTTTTTT. It specifies CASSQDRATNEKLFF.

V gene TRBV5-4 combines with J gene TRBJ2-2; 9 bases agree with TRBD1. This CDR3 is built from 14 residues. Looked up from germline, CDR1 is SGHNT and CDR2 is YYREEE (reference sequence). J was trimmed by 4 bases and V by 10 bases; bases with no gene match: 8. CDR3 DNA sequence: TGTGCCGGTACCGGGACAGGGTCCACCGGGGAGCTGTTTTTT. This codes for CAGTGTGSTGELFF.

The chain couples TRBV27 to TRBJ2-2; 7 bases are shared with TRBD2. The V and J ends lost 8 bases and 3 bases, in that order; junction bases with no gene match: 6. CDR1 is MNHEY and CDR2 is SMNVEV in the germline V gene (reference sequence). The CDR3 is made up of 14 amino acids. The CDR3, as DNA: TGTGCCAGCGCCCTAGCGGTCTACACCGGGGAGCTGTTTTTT. This encodes CASALAVYTGELFF.